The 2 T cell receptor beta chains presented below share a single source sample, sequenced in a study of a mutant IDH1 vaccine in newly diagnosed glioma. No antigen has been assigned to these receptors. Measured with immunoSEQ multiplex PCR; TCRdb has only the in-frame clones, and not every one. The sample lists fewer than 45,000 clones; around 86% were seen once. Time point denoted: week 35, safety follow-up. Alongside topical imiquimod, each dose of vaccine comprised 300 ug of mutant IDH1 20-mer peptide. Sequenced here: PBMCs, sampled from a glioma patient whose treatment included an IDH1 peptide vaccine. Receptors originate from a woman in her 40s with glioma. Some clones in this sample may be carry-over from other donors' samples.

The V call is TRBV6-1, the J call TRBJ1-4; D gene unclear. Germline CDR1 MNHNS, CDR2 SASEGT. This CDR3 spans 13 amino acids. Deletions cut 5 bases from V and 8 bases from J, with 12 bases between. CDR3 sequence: CASSTTPEEKLFF. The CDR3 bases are TGTGCCAGCAGTACCACTCCGGAGGAAAAACTGTTTTTT.

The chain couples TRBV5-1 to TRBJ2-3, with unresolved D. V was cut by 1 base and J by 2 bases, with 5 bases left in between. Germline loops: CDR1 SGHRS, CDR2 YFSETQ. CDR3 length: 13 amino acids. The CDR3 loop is CASSLSLTDTQYF. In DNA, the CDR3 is TGCGCCAGCAGCTTGTCCCTCACAGATACGCAGTATTTT.